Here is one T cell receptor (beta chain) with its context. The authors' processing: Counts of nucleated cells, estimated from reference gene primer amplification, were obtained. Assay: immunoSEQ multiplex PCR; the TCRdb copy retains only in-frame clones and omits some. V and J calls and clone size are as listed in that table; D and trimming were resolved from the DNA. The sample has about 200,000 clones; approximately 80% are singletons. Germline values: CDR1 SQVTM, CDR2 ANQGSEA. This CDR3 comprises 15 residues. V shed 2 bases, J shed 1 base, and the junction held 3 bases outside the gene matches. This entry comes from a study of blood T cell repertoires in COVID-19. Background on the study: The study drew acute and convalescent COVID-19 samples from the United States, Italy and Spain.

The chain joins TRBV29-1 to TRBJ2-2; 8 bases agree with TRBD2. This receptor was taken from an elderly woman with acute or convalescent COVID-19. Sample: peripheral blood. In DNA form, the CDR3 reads TGCAGCGTTGAATATACTAGCGGGAACACCGGGGAGCTGTTTTTT. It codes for CSVEYTSGNTGELFF.